These T cell receptor beta chains were read from a single sample in a study of molecular identifiers for immune sequencing clone quantification. TCRdb used MiXCR to reprocess the PCR reads, holding one entry per CDR3 protein. The sample holds 350,000 or so distinct CDR3 sequences, over 20% seen once. The sample taken for sequencing was naive CD8+ T cells from blood, with Jurkat cell RNA spiked in. The source is a human donor in good health. Some libraries in this study had Jurkat cell RNA spiked in. CDR3s include the opening cysteine and the closing phenylalanine or tryptophan. The D gene is left open where the match is weak. Part of the rows lack a size; the others show once, few, many or a class for expanded clones.

cdr3_length d_call clone_size j_call v_call cdr3_nt cdr3_aa
16 NA many TRBJ1-4 TRBV7-9 TGTGCCAGCAGCTTAGCCAGGGGCGACCCAAATGAAAAACTGTTTTTT CASSLARGDPNEKLFF
13 NA many TRBJ2-3 TRBV7-9 TGTGCCAGCAGCCAATCCGGGCCGCTAGTGGTGTATTTT CASSQSGPLVVYF
15 NA many TRBJ1-3 TRBV28 TGTGCCAGCAGTTTACGGGGTTTCGCTGGAAACACCATATATTTT CASSLRGFAGNTIYF
12 NA many TRBJ2-7 TRBV29-1 TGCAGCGTGACAGAGAACTCCTACGAGCAGTACTTC CSVTENSYEQYF
14 NA few TRBJ2-3 TRBV6-5 TGTGCCACGCGGACTCCTATCGAGGCAGATACGCAGTATTTT CATRTPIEADTQYF
14 TRBD2 few TRBJ2-3 TRBV27 TGTGCCAGCAGTTCCTGGACTAGCCCAGATACGCAGTATTTT CASSSWTSPDTQYF
14 NA many TRBJ1-4 TRBV7-9 TGTGCCAGCAGCTTAAGCCGCTCGGATGAAAAACTGTTTTTT CASSLSRSDEKLFF
17 TRBD2 many TRBJ2-7 TRBV4-2 TGTGCCAGCAGCCAAAGTCTAGCGGGAGGTGTGTGGTACGAGCAGTACTTC CASSQSLAGGVWYEQYF
13 TRBD1 many TRBJ2-7 TRBV20-1 TGCAGTGCTCAGCCCGGGACAGAATACGAGCAGTACTTC CSAQPGTEYEQYF
13 NA few TRBJ2-1 TRBV27 TGTGCCAGCAGTGGGGGTTATTACAATGAGCAGTTCTTC CASSGGYYNEQFF
15 NA many TRBJ1-3 TRBV7-9 TGTGCCAGCAGCCAAGACATCGTCTCTGGAAACACCATATATTTT CASSQDIVSGNTIYF
11 NA many TRBJ1-1 TRBV12-3/TRBV12-4 TGTGCCAGCAGTTTGATTAGTGAAGCTTTCTTT CASSLISEAFF
15 NA NA TRBJ2-7 TRBV4-3 TGCGCCAGCAGCCACGAGGGGTCCCAGGGCTACGAGCAGTACTTC CASSHEGSQGYEQYF
13 NA many TRBJ2-2 TRBV12-3/TRBV12-4 TGTGCCAGCAGTCCCTCACGCACCGGGGAGCTGTTTTTT CASSPSRTGELFF
17 NA few TRBJ2-2 TRBV6-2/TRBV6-3 TGTGCCAGCAGTCACGAAGGGGGGGGTCTGAACACCGGGGAGCTGTTTTTT CASSHEGGGLNTGELFF
16 TRBD1 few TRBJ1-4 TRBV12-3/TRBV12-4 TGTGCCAGCAGCTCCCTGGGGGGACAGCCTAATGAAAAACTGTTTTTT CASSSLGGQPNEKLFF
14 NA many TRBJ2-2 TRBV27 TGTGCCAGCAGGGTTCTTGGGGGCACCGGGGAGCTGTTTTTT CASRVLGGTGELFF
15 NA NA TRBJ1-3 TRBV6-6 TGTGCCAGCAGTTCCACAGGGCCCTCTGGAAACACCATATATTTT CASSSTGPSGNTIYF
15 NA few TRBJ1-2 TRBV27 TGTGCCAGCAGTCTAGGGACGGAAATAGGCTATGGCTACACCTTC CASSLGTEIGYGYTF
16 NA many TRBJ1-2 TRBV4-3 TGCGCCAGCAGCCAAGATCTCGGCGATGAGGCCTATGGCTACACCTTC CASSQDLGDEAYGYTF
13 NA many TRBJ1-5 TRBV19 TGTGCCAGTAGTATAGATGGCAATCAGCCCCAGCATTTT CASSIDGNQPQHF
13 NA NA TRBJ2-5 TRBV14 TGTGCCAGCAGCCCCTTTGGGTCAGAGACCCAGTACTTC CASSPFGSETQYF
15 TRBD1 many TRBJ1-2 TRBV7-9 TGTGCCAGCAGCTCGACGGACAGGTTTGCTTATGGCTACACCTTC CASSSTDRFAYGYTF
15 NA NA TRBJ2-6 TRBV27 TGTGCCAGCAGCTTGACGGGCTGGGGGGCCAACGTCCCGACTTTC CASSLTGWGANVPTF
17 TRBD2 many TRBJ2-2 TRBV4-2 TGTGCCAGCAGCCAAGGTTTTAGCGGGAGTTTTTCCGGGGAGCTGTTTTTT CASSQGFSGSFSGELFF
12 NA many TRBJ1-6 TRBV25-1 TGTGCCAGCAGAGACTATAATTCACCCCTCCACTTT CASRDYNSPLHF
13 NA many TRBJ2-7 TRBV6-6 TGTGCCAGCAGCCTGAATGGGGGACCCGAGCAGTACTTC CASSLNGGPEQYF
17 NA many TRBJ2-3 TRBV15 TGTGCCACCAGCGGGCCCGGAGGGCTAGCGAAGTCAGATACGCAGTATTTT CATSGPGGLAKSDTQYF
15 NA many TRBJ2-7 TRBV4-3 TGCGCCAGCAGCCAAGAGCGGGACGGGTCCTACGAGCAGTACTTC CASSQERDGSYEQYF
16 NA NA TRBJ2-1 TRBV7-3 TGTGCCAGCAGCTCGTCGCCCCAGGGGGACTACAGTGAGCAGTTCTTC CASSSSPQGDYSEQFF
11 NA NA TRBJ1-1 TRBV6-2/TRBV6-3 TGTGCCAGCAGTGACACTTATGAAGCTTTCTTT CASSDTYEAFF
14 NA many TRBJ2-7 TRBV30 TGTGCCTGGAGTGTACCTGCTACGAGCTACGAGCAGTACTTC CAWSVPATSYEQYF
12 NA many TRBJ2-3 TRBV5-6 TGTGCCAGCAGCTTGAGCGCGCTGATGGAGTATTTT CASSLSALMEYF
15 NA NA TRBJ1-1 TRBV18 TGTGCCAGCTCACCATATGGGGTCTGGGACACTGAAGCTTTCTTT CASSPYGVWDTEAFF
14 NA many TRBJ2-3 TRBV7-3 TGTGCCAGCAGCCTGAGTCCTACCGCAGATACGCAGTATTTT CASSLSPTADTQYF
16 NA many TRBJ1-6 TRBV15 TGTGCCACCCAAGAGGGCCGGGCAAAGGGGAATTCACCCCTCCACTTT CATQEGRAKGNSPLHF
15 TRBD2 few TRBJ2-3 TRBV11-2 TGTGCCAGCAACGTAGCGGGGAATCCCACAGATACGCAGTATTTT CASNVAGNPTDTQYF
13 NA many TRBJ1-1 TRBV9 TGTGCCAGCAGCGTAGAGGTGAACACTGAAGCTTTCTTT CASSVEVNTEAFF
15 NA few TRBJ2-1 TRBV30 TGTGCCTGGAGTTACGCGGCCATAACTAAACCTGAGCAGTTCTTC CAWSYAAITKPEQFF
14 NA many TRBJ1-1 TRBV5-4 TGTGCCAGCAGCTGGATGGCGGACGGGCCTGAAGCTTTCTTT CASSWMADGPEAFF
11 NA many TRBJ2-3 TRBV29-1 TGCAGCGCGCAGGGAGCAGATACGCAGTATTTT CSAQGADTQYF
20 TRBD2 NA TRBJ2-3 TRBV6-6 TGTGCCAGCAATTTTCAACGACTAGCGGGAGAGGGTTTTGGCACAGATACGCAGTATTTT CASNFQRLAGEGFGTDTQYF
15 TRBD1 many TRBJ2-5 TRBV6-5 TGTGCCAGCAGTTACGGACAGGGTGTGGGAGAGACCCAGTACTTC CASSYGQGVGETQYF
15 NA NA TRBJ1-1 TRBV13 TGTGCCAGCAGCTTTAATATGATTATGAACACTGAAGCTTTCTTT CASSFNMIMNTEAFF
16 NA many TRBJ2-7 TRBV11-2 TGTGCCAGCACCTCCTTGGAGGGGTCAACTGCCTACGAGCAGTACTTC CASTSLEGSTAYEQYF
16 TRBD1 many TRBJ2-1 TRBV7-2 TGTGCCAGCAGCTTACCGGACAGGACAAATTACAATGAGCAGTTCTTC CASSLPDRTNYNEQFF
14 NA few TRBJ1-2 TRBV4-3 TGCGCCAGCAGCCAAGACAGTCTTTGGACTGGCTACACCTTC CASSQDSLWTGYTF
18 NA few TRBJ1-4 TRBV11-2 TGTGCCAGCAGGGTACACGGTGGGGGTCTTGCAACTAATGAAAAACTGTTTTTT CASRVHGGGLATNEKLFF
14 NA many TRBJ1-2 TRBV2 TGTGCCAGCAGTGACTGGGTCGAGGACAATGGCTACACCTTC CASSDWVEDNGYTF
15 TRBD1 NA TRBJ2-7 TRBV27 TGTGCCAGCAGTCCAGGGGGTCGCAGCTCCTACAAGCAGTACTTC CASSPGGRSSYKQYF
11 NA many TRBJ2-7 TRBV28 TGTGCCAGCAGCCGACACTACGAGCAGTACTTC CASSRHYEQYF
20 TRBD2 few TRBJ2-3 TRBV9 TGTGCCAGCAGCGTACGACTAGCGGGGGCCCCCAAGGGGGGCACAGATACGCAGTATTTT CASSVRLAGAPKGGTDTQYF
13 NA many TRBJ1-1 TRBV2 TGTGCCAGCATCCCGATGGGGGAGACTGAAGCTTTCTTT CASIPMGETEAFF
13 NA many TRBJ2-7 TRBV4-3 TGCGCCAGCAGCCCCGGGTGGGGTTACGAGCAGTACTTC CASSPGWGYEQYF
16 NA many TRBJ2-5 TRBV9 TGTGCCAGCAGCGACTTAGGACTACCCTACCAAGAGACCCAGTACTTC CASSDLGLPYQETQYF
16 NA NA TRBJ2-7 TRBV5-1 TGCGCCAGCAGTGTAGTGGGCGGGACGGCCTCCTACGAGCAGTACTTC CASSVVGGTASYEQYF
16 NA many TRBJ2-5 TRBV11-2 TGTGCCAGCAGCGTAGGGTACAGTGGGGGTAAAGAGACCCAGTACTTC CASSVGYSGGKETQYF
13 NA many TRBJ1-1 TRBV30 TGTGCCTGGAGTGTTTTCGGAAACACTGAAGCTTTCTTT CAWSVFGNTEAFF